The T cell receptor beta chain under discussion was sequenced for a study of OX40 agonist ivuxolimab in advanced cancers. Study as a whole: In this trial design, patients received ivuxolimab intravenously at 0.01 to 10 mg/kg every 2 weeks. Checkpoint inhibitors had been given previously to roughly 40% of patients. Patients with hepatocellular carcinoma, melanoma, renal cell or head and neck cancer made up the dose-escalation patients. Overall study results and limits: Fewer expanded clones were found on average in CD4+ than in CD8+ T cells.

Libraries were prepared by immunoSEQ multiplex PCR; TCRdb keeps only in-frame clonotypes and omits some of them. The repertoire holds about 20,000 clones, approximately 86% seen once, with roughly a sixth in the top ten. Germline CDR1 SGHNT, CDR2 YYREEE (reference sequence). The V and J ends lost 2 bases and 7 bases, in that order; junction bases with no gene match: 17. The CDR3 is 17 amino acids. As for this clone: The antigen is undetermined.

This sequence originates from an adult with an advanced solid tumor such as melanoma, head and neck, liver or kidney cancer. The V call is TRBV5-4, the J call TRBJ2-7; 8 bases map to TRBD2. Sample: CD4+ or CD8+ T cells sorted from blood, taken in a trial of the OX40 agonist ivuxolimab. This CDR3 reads CASSFTSGGLGIREQYF. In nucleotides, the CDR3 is TGTGCCAGCAGCTTTACCTCTGGGGGACTAGGAATTAGGGAGCAGTACTTC. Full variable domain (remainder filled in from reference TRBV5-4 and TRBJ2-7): ETGVTQSPTHLIKTRGQQVTLRCSSQSGHNTVSWYQQALGQGPQFIFQYYREEENGRGNFPPRFSGLQFPNYSSELNVNALELDDSALYLCASSFTSGGLGIREQYFGPGTRLTVT.